The next 13 T cell receptor beta chains were all read from a single sample in a study of blood T cell repertoires in COVID-19. TCRdb keeps only in-frame clones here, not all; method: immunoSEQ multiplex PCR. The table lists 150,000 to 200,000 clones, about 80% of them singletons. Sequencing input: peripheral blood. These receptors came from a man between 65 and 79 years old with active or convalescent COVID-19.

This rearrangement joins TRBV7-6 to TRBJ1-4; D possibly corresponds to TRBD1 (6 bases). V was pared by 5 bases and J by 11 bases, with 21 bases between. The CDR3 is 15 residues long. Germline CDR1 is SGHVS and CDR2 is FNYEAQ. CDR3 bases: TGTGCCAGCAGCGTTGACCAGGGGTCATCCAACAAACTGTTTTTT. Protein product: CASSVDQGSSNKLFF.

The chain carries TRBV28 and TRBJ1-2; 7 bases line up with TRBD1. Trimming at V came to 5 bases and at J to 4 bases, leaving 10 bases not matched to a gene. Germline V gene lookup returns CDR1 MDHEN and CDR2 SYDVKM. CDR3 length: 15 amino acids. The chain's CDR3 is CASSLEGAGSYGYTF. In DNA, the CDR3 is TGTGCCAGCAGTCTAGAGGGGGCGGGGAGCTATGGCTACACCTTC.

The chain combines TRBV6-5 with TRBJ1-1; 7 bases fit TRBD1. Germline CDR1 is MNHEY and CDR2 is SVGAGI. The J segment lost 0 bases and the V segment lost 4 bases, leaving 8 bases of the junction unmatched. This CDR3 spans 16 amino acids. In nucleotides, the CDR3 is TGTGCCAGCAGTTCACCAGGGGGACAAATGAACACTGAAGCTTTCTTT. It translates to CASSSPGGQMNTEAFF.

The V gene is TRBV19, the J gene TRBJ1-5, with D possibly being TRBD1 (5 bases). Trimming cost V 5 bases and J 1 base, with 9 bases left between them. Germline loops: CDR1 LNHDA, CDR2 SQIVND (reference sequence). This CDR3 contains 14 residues. The CDR3 reads CASSDQGSNQPQHF. CDR3 DNA: TGTGCCAGTAGTGATCAGGGAAGCAATCAGCCCCAGCATTTT.

The rearrangement uses TRBV9 and TRBJ1-3; a possible D gene is TRBD1 (5 bases). CDR1 is SGDLS and CDR2 is YYNGEE in the germline V gene. V was clipped by 4 bases and J by 7 bases, with 12 bases between them. This CDR3 is built from 13 residues. As DNA, the CDR3 is TGTGCCAGCAGCCGCCGGGGGGGGAACACCATATATTTT. This encodes CASSRRGGNTIYF.

The genes are TRBV7-9 and TRBJ1-2; D remains unclear. CDR3 length: 12 amino acids. Germline V CDR1 and CDR2: SEHNR, FQNEAQ (reference sequence). Trimming shortened V by 4 bases and J by 8 bases, and 11 bases separated the two germline ends. The CDR3 reads CASSWEGGGYTF. The DNA for the CDR3 is TGTGCCAGCAGCTGGGAGGGTGGAGGCTACACCTTC. Full variable domain (rest looked up from reference TRBV7-9 and TRBJ1-2): DTGVSQNPRHKITKRGQNVTFRCDPISEHNRLYWYRQTLGQGPEFLTYFQNEAQLEKSRLLSDRFSAERPKGSFSTLEIQRTEQGDSAMYLCASSWEGGGYTFGSGTRLTVV.

This sequence joins TRBV7-3 and TRBJ1-1; 8 nucleotides align to TRBD1. Germline CDR1 reads SGHTA; CDR2 reads FQGTGA. J gave up 3 bases and V 5 bases, and 8 bases lay outside the gene matches. The CDR3 runs to 15 residues. In nucleotides, the CDR3 is TGTGCCAGCAGCCCTGCAGGGGGCGCGGACACTGAAGCTTTCTTT. This codes for CASSPAGGADTEAFF.

This chain links TRBV6-2 or TRBV6-3 with TRBJ2-3; 11 bases fit TRBD2. The CDR3 extends over 16 amino acids. Germline V CDR1 and CDR2: MNHEY, SVGEGT. Trimming took 4 bases from V and 2 from J; bases not matched to a gene: 5. The chain's CDR3 is CASSFLAGGPTDTQYF. CDR3 sequence (DNA): TGTGCCAGCAGTTTCCTAGCGGGGGGCCCCACAGATACGCAGTATTTT.

The chain joins TRBV20-1 to TRBJ1-1; a weak D match, TRBD1 (5 bases). The CDR3 has 12 amino acids. Trimming stripped 3 bases from V and 1 base from J, with 6 bases between. The germline V gene encodes CDR1 DFQATT and CDR2 SNEGSKA (reference sequence). CDR3 region: CSASGQNTEAFF. The CDR3 nucleotides read TGCAGTGCTAGTGGACAGAACACTGAAGCTTTCTTT.

On this clone: Other DNA sequences from this sample encode an identical CDR3 as well. J is TRBJ1-4 and V is TRBV5-1; D gene uncertain. The CDR3 covers 14 residues. V was clipped by 4 bases and J by 0 bases, with 7 bases between them. The germline CDR1 and CDR2 sequences are SGHRS and YFSETQ. The CDR3: CASSPDSTNEKLFF. The CDR3 DNA follows: TGCGCCAGCAGCCCGGACTCAACTAATGAAAAACTGTTTTTT.

This sequence joins TRBV30 and TRBJ1-1, with TRBD1 matching 7 bases. V lost 2 bases to trimming and J lost 1 base; unmatched junction nucleotides: 1. The CDR3 length is 13 residues. The germline CDR1 and CDR2 sequences are GTSNPN and SVGIG (reference sequence). The CDR3: CAWSRDRNTEAFF. CDR3 sequence (DNA): TGTGCCTGGAGTCGGGACAGGAACACTGAAGCTTTCTTT.

The V call is TRBV19, the J call TRBJ2-1, with D possibly matching TRBD1 (5 bases). The V and J ends lost 0 bases and 1 base respectively, with 10 bases between them. The CDR3 runs 16 residues. The germline CDR1 and CDR2 sequences are LNHDA and SQIVND (reference sequence). DNA of the CDR3: TGTGCCAGTAGTATAGAGCAGGGTGGGTCCTACAATGAGCAGTTCTTC. Protein sequence: CASSIEQGGSYNEQFF.

V is TRBV18 and J is TRBJ1-2; 8 nucleotides line up with TRBD1. The CDR3 is 14 residues long. Germline-derived CDR1 and CDR2 are KGHSH and LQKENI. The V and J ends lost 3 bases and 7 bases, in that order; junction bases with no gene match: 7. The CDR3 reads CASSPGQGNGGYTF. CDR3 nucleotides: TGTGCCAGCTCACCCGGACAGGGAAACGGTGGCTACACCTTC. The variable domain in full, completed from reference TRBV18 and TRBJ1-2, reads NAGVMQNPRHLVRRRGQEARLRCSPMKGHSHVYWYRQLPEEGLKFMVYLQKENIIDESGMPKERFSAEFPKEGPSILRIQQVVRGDSAAYFCASSPGQGNGGYTFGSGTRLTVV.